The 27 T cell receptor beta chains below all came from one sample that was sequenced in a study of blood T cell repertoires in COVID-19. The table came from immunoSEQ multiplex PCR; TCRdb's copy has only in-frame clones and leaves some out. Of approximately 250,000 clones in the sample, approximately 85% were seen once. Sequenced sample: peripheral blood. These receptors were taken from a man aged 50 to 59 with acute or convalescent COVID-19.

This chain joins TRBV6-5 and TRBJ1-5; 10 bases match TRBD1. CDR3 length: 14 residues. With 8 bases clipped from V and 4 bases from J, the junction kept 5 bases outside the gene matches. Germline V CDR1 and CDR2: MNHEY, SVGAGI. CDR3 in DNA: TGTGCCAGCGACGACAGGGGGCGGAATCAGCCCCAGCATTTT. It is translated as CASDDRGRNQPQHF.

The genes are TRBV10-3 and TRBJ2-7; D is perhaps TRBD1 (6 bases). Per germline, CDR1 ENHRY and CDR2 SYGVKD. With 0 bases removed from V and 7 bases from J, the gap between germline ends came to 10 bases. The CDR3 loop spans 13 amino acids. DNA of the CDR3: TGTGCCATCAGTGAGTCGAACCAGGGGGAGCAGTACTTC. Amino acid sequence: CAISESNQGEQYF.

The chain links TRBV7-3 to TRBJ2-5; the D gene is possibly TRBD1 (6 bases). The CDR3 is made up of 13 amino acids. Germline CDR1 is SGHTA and CDR2 is FQGTGA. V was trimmed by 2 bases and J by 4 bases, leaving 8 bases between them. DNA for the CDR3: TGTGCCAGCAGCTTAGGGACACGAGAGACCCAGTACTTC. It specifies CASSLGTRETQYF.

This clone was picked up a small number of times. This sequence joins TRBV12-3 or TRBV12-4 and TRBJ2-3; 10 bases match TRBD2. The CDR3 has 13 amino acids. In nucleotides, the CDR3 is TGTGCTACTCTTCTAGCGGGGGAAGATACGCAGTATTTT. It yields the protein CATLLAGEDTQYF.

Here the CDR3 reads CASSLPYTGTYEQYF. CDR3 DNA: TGTGCCAGCAGCTTGCCGTACACAGGGACCTACGAGCAGTACTTC. This chain links TRBV11-2 with TRBJ2-7; tentative D call: TRBD1 (6 bases). Germline CDR1 reads SGHAT; CDR2 reads FQNNGV. Trimming took off 3 bases at V and 2 bases at J, with 14 bases between the two ends. CDR3 length: 15 residues.

J is TRBJ1-5 and V is TRBV2; the D is unclear. The CDR3 is 14 residues long. Germline lookup yields CDR1 SNHLY and CDR2 FYNNEI. Trimming cost V 4 bases and J 2 bases, with 9 bases left between them. CDR3 loop: CASSGWEGNQPQHF. CDR3 sequence (DNA): TGTGCCAGCAGTGGATGGGAGGGCAATCAGCCCCAGCATTTT.

The genes are TRBV2 and TRBJ1-1; 8 bases map to TRBD1. The germline V gene has CDR1 SNHLY and CDR2 FYNNEI. V shed 10 bases, J shed 2 bases, and the junction held 9 bases outside the gene matches. This CDR3 region has 14 residues. The CDR3 spells CATRQGRVNTEAFF. CDR3 coding DNA: TGTGCCACCCGACAGGGGAGGGTTAACACTGAAGCTTTCTTT.

The V and J genes are TRBV5-1 and TRBJ2-2, with 13 bases matching TRBD2. Losses at the gene ends were 1 base for V and 2 bases for J; bases not matched to a gene: 2. Per germline, CDR1 SGHRS and CDR2 YFSETQ. The length of the CDR3 is 17 residues. The DNA for the CDR3 is TGCGCCAGCAGCTTGACTAGCGGGAGGGATAACACCGGGGAGCTGTTTTTT. As protein: CASSLTSGRDNTGELFF. Variable domain in full (rest from reference TRBV5-1 and TRBJ2-2): KAGVTQTPRYLIKTRGQQVTLSCSPISGHRSVSWYQQTPGQGLQFLFEYFSETQRNKGNFPGRFSGRQFSNSRSEMNVSTLELGDSALYLCASSLTSGRDNTGELFFGEGSRLTVL.

The chain employs TRBV19 and TRBJ1-1; D may be TRBD1 (5 bases). Per the germline V gene, CDR1 is LNHDA and CDR2 is SQIVND (reference sequence). This CDR3 spans 14 amino acids. V gave up 6 bases and J gave up 3 bases, with 14 bases separating them. CDR3 in amino acids: CASSPGQVDTEAFF. The CDR3 nucleotides read TGTGCCAGTAGCCCAGGGCAAGTTGACACTGAAGCTTTCTTT.

The chain uses TRBV4-2 and TRBJ1-4, with 7 bases identical to TRBD1. CDR3 length: 17 amino acids. V shed 0 bases and J 5 bases; nucleotides not matched to a gene: 9. The germline gives CDR1 LGHNA, CDR2 YNFKEQ. This chain's CDR3 is CASSQEGPGQQNEKLFF. The CDR3 nucleotides read TGTGCCAGCAGCCAAGAAGGCCCGGGACAGCAGAATGAAAAACTGTTTTTT.

The chain combines TRBV5-1 with TRBJ1-4; 7 bases fit TRBD1. The CDR3 has 16 amino acids. After removal of 3 bases from V and 2 bases from J, the junction contained 7 bases not matched to a gene. Germline assignment: CDR1 SGHRS and CDR2 YFSETQ. CDR3 in amino acids: CASSSSQTGTNEKLFF. DNA of the CDR3: TGCGCCAGCAGCTCGAGCCAGACAGGGACTAATGAAAAACTGTTTTTT.

V gene TRBV10-3 combines with J gene TRBJ2-5, with TRBD1 matching over 7 bases. This CDR3 is 13 amino acids long. Germline loops: CDR1 ENHRY, CDR2 SYGVKD. Trimming removed 10 bases from V and 2 bases from J; junction bases left unmatched: 7. The chain's CDR3 is CATNRDRQETQYF. The CDR3 nucleotides are TGTGCCACCAACCGGGACAGACAAGAGACCCAGTACTTC.

Worth noting for this clone: The junction departs from the called germline gene at one end, perhaps through a read error. The chain carries TRBV7-7 and TRBJ2-7; perhaps TRBD2 as D (6 bases). CDR1 is SSHAT, CDR2 FNYEAQ, per germline (reference sequence). This CDR3 contains 13 residues. The CDR3 loop reads CASSLGRESEQYF. CDR3 sequence (DNA): TGTGCTAGCAGCTTGGGGCGGGAAAGCGAGCAGTACTTC.

The chain couples TRBV28 to TRBJ1-1; unclear D gene. Trimming shortened V by 8 bases and J by 6 bases, and 13 bases separated the two germline ends. Germline values: CDR1 MDHEN, CDR2 SYDVKM. CDR3 length: 12 amino acids. The CDR3 bases are TGTGCCAGCCGGTTGTTGGGCTCTGAAGCTTTCTTT. It is translated as CASRLLGSEAFF.

The chain is built from TRBV28 and TRBJ2-5; TRBD1 agrees at 7 bases. The V segment lost 2 bases and the J segment 2 bases; nucleotides outside the gene matches: 11. The germline V gene encodes CDR1 MDHEN and CDR2 SYDVKM. The CDR3 consists of 17 residues. CDR3 in amino acids: CASSLIRQGVFQETQYF. The CDR3 nucleotides read TGTGCCAGCAGTTTAATCCGGCAGGGGGTTTTTCAAGAGACCCAGTACTTC. The whole variable domain, filled in from reference TRBV28 and TRBJ2-5, reads DVKVTQSSRYLVKRTGEKVFLECVQDMDHENMFWYRQDPGLGLRLIYFSYDVKMKEKGDIPEGYSVSREKKERFSLILESASTNQTSMYLCASSLIRQGVFQETQYFGPGTRLLVL.

The chain couples TRBV19 to TRBJ1-1; D possibly corresponds to TRBD1 (6 bases). Germline assignment: CDR1 LNHDA and CDR2 SQIVND (reference sequence). CDR3 length: 13 residues. V gave up 4 bases and J gave up 4 bases, with 10 bases separating them. This CDR3 is CASSTGAFTEAFF. In nucleotides, the CDR3 is TGTGCCAGTAGTACAGGGGCTTTCACTGAAGCTTTCTTT.

The rearrangement joins TRBV10-3 to TRBJ1-3; unclear D gene. The V end was cut by 0 bases, the J end by 3 bases, with 9 bases between. The CDR3 covers 15 residues. Germline CDR1 is ENHRY and CDR2 is SYGVKD. CDR3 region: CAISESQKIGNTIYF. DNA for the CDR3: TGTGCCATCAGTGAGTCACAGAAAATTGGAAACACCATATATTTT.

The chain uses TRBV5-1 and TRBJ1-4; a weak D match, TRBD1 (5 bases). Per the germline V gene, CDR1 is SGHRS and CDR2 is YFSETQ. CDR3 size: 15 residues. Trimming cost V 4 bases and J 0 bases, with 10 bases left between them. This CDR3 is CASSEGQPTNEKLFF. The DNA for the CDR3 is TGCGCCAGCAGCGAAGGACAACCAACTAATGAAAAACTGTTTTTT. The entire variable domain, with the rest obtained from reference TRBV5-1 and TRBJ1-4, is as follows: KAGVTQTPRYLIKTRGQQVTLSCSPISGHRSVSWYQQTPGQGLQFLFEYFSETQRNKGNFPGRFSGRQFSNSRSEMNVSTLELGDSALYLCASSEGQPTNEKLFFGSGTQLSVL.

The J gene is TRBJ1-6, the V gene TRBV3-1 (or the pseudogene TRBV3-2); TRBD1 might be the D (6 bases). Per germline, CDR1 LGHDT and CDR2 YNNKEL (reference sequence). The CDR3 sequence is 15 residues long. V dropped 1 base and J dropped 9 bases, with 13 bases sitting between them. The CDR3 region is CASSQGARGASPLHF. CDR3 coding DNA: TGTGCCAGCAGCCAAGGAGCTCGGGGGGCTTCACCCCTCCACTTT.

This sequence joins TRBV28 and TRBJ2-7; maybe TRBD1 (6 bases). Germline CDR1 is MDHEN and CDR2 is SYDVKM. This CDR3 is 12 amino acids long. Trimming left V 4 bases short and J 4 bases short, with 8 bases between. The CDR3: CASSSTGYEQYF. In DNA, the CDR3 is TGTGCCAGCAGTTCGACAGGATACGAGCAGTACTTC. Together with reference TRBV28 and TRBJ2-7, the CDR3 gives the full variable domain: DVKVTQSSRYLVKRTGEKVFLECVQDMDHENMFWYRQDPGLGLRLIYFSYDVKMKEKGDIPEGYSVSREKKERFSLILESASTNQTSMYLCASSSTGYEQYFGPGTRLTVT.

V and J are TRBV5-1 and TRBJ2-2, with 10 bases that match TRBD1. The CDR3 runs to 16 residues. CDR1 is SGHRS, CDR2 YFSETQ, per germline. The trim removed 4 bases at V and 3 bases at J, leaving 6 bases unmatched. CDR3 bases: TGCGCCAGCAGCGATGGGGGACAGGGGTACACCGGGGAGCTGTTTTTT. Its translation is CASSDGGQGYTGELFF.

The chain recombines TRBV7-9 with TRBJ2-5; TRBD1 matches 7 bases. Trimming removed 6 bases from V and 1 base from J; junction bases left unmatched: 8. The germline V gene encodes CDR1 SEHNR and CDR2 FQNEAQ (reference sequence). This CDR3 has 15 amino acids. The CDR3 is CASSLRQGPQETQYF. CDR3 in DNA: TGTGCCAGCAGTCTTCGACAGGGACCCCAAGAGACCCAGTACTTC. Filled out from reference TRBV7-9 and TRBJ2-5, the complete variable domain reads DTGVSQNPRHKITKRGQNVTFRCDPISEHNRLYWYRQTLGQGPEFLTYFQNEAQLEKSRLLSDRFSAERPKGSFSTLEIQRTEQGDSAMYLCASSLRQGPQETQYFGPGTRLLVL.

The chain carries TRBV5-1 and TRBJ2-7; weak D call: TRBD1 (5 bases). V lost 2 bases and J 0 bases, leaving 9 bases between the germline ends. Germline CDR1 is SGHRS and CDR2 is YFSETQ. The CDR3 is 14 residues long. The CDR3 DNA reads TGCGCCAGCAGCTTTAGGGGTGACTCCTACGAGCAGTACTTC. It yields the protein CASSFRGDSYEQYF.

The chain recombines TRBV5-1 with TRBJ1-1, with D possibly matching TRBD1 (5 bases). V gave up 0 bases and J gave up 0 bases, with 9 bases separating them. This CDR3 comprises 15 residues. Germline V gene sequence: CDR1 SGHRS, CDR2 YFSETQ. The CDR3 spells CASSLVGVVNTEAFF. Here the CDR3 DNA reads TGCGCCAGCAGCTTGGTAGGGGTCGTGAACACTGAAGCTTTCTTT.

The CDR3: CASSAIRQTVNYGYTF. DNA of the CDR3: TGTGCCAGCAGCGCCATTAGACAGACGGTTAACTATGGCTACACCTTC. This chain connects TRBV11-2 to TRBJ1-2; tentatively, D is TRBD1 (5 bases). The V gene's germline CDR1 is SGHAT and CDR2 FQNNGV. This CDR3 contains 16 residues. Trimming removed 5 bases from V and 1 base from J, with 17 bases in between.

On this clone itself: Since no conserved phenylalanine or tryptophan closes the CDR3, a read error is the likely cause. The DNA is left out, because the CDR3 cannot be placed on it with certainty; the CDR3 is given as TCRdb lists it. This chain links TRBV5-8 with TRBJ2-7; the DNA was not used to check the table's D call, TRBD2. Germline CDR1 and CDR2: SGHTS and YDEGEE. Both ends counted, the CDR3 spans 9 residues. CDR3 residues: CASGRTVLS.

The CDR3: CASSQDGRYGYTF. The CDR3 nucleotides are TGTGCCAGCAGCCAGGACGGGAGGTATGGCTACACCTTC. The chain recombines TRBV5-4 with TRBJ1-2; D unresolved. CDR3 length: 13 residues. In germline, CDR1 is SGHNT, CDR2 YYREEE (reference sequence). Trimming removed 4 bases at V and 5 bases at J, with 12 bases between.